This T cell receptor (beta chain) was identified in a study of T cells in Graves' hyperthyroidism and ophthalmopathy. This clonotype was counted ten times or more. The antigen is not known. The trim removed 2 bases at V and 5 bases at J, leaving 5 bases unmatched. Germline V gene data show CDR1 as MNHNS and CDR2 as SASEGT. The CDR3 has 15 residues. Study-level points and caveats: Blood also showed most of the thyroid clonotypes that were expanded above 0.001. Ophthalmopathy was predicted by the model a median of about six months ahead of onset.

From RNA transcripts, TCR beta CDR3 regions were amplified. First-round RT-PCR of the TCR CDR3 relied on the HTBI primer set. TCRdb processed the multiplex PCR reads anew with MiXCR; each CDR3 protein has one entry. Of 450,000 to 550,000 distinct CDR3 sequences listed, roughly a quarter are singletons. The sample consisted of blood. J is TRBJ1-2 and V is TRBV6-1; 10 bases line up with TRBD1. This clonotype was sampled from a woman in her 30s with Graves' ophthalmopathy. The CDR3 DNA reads TGTGCCAGCAGTGAAAGGGGACAGGGGATTTATGGCTACACCTTC. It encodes CASSERGQGIYGYTF.